This T cell receptor (beta chain) was captured by sequencing in a study of blood T cell repertoires in COVID-19. As originally analysed: Scientists estimated how many nucleated cells there were by amplifying reference gene primers. Using immunoSEQ multiplex PCR, the repertoire was profiled, and TCRdb retains in-frame clones only, with some absent. For V, J and clone size, that table is used; D and trimming come from the DNA. The sample holds approximately 320,000 clones, roughly 90% seen once. The ends lost 7 bases at V and 4 bases at J; junction bases unmatched: 7. CDR1 and CDR2 (germline): MNHEY, SVGEGT. The CDR3 is 14 residues long. In assigning cohorts, the study relied on participant-reported clinical history. Two negative PCRs, clearance, or symptom resolution had been documented for recovered Cohort 3 donors.

The specimen sequenced was PBMCs or T cells enriched from blood (not recorded which). This sequence was found in a man between 60 and 75 years old who had recovered from COVID-19. This sequence joins TRBV6-2 or TRBV6-3 and TRBJ2-4, with 7 bases lining up with TRBD2. CDR3 amino acids: CASTPRAGKNIQYF. The CDR3 region has the DNA TGTGCCAGCACCCCGAGAGCGGGGAAAAACATTCAGTACTTC.